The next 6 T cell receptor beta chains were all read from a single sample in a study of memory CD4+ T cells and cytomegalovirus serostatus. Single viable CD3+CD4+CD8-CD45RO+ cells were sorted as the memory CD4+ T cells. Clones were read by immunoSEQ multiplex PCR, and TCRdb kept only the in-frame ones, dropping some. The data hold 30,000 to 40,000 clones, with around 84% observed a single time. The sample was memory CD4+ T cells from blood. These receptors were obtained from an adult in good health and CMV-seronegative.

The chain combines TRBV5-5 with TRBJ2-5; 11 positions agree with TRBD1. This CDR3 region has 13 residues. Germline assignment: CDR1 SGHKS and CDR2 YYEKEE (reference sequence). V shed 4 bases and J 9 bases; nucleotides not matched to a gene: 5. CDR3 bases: TGTGCCAGCAGCGACCTGGGACAGGGGGCCCAGTACTTC. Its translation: CASSDLGQGAQYF.

This chain's CDR3 is CASSQDMANTEAFF. The DNA for the CDR3 is TGTGCCAGCAGCCAAGATATGGCGAACACTGAAGCTTTCTTT. The chain combines TRBV4-2 with TRBJ1-1, with unresolved D. Germline V gives CDR1 LGHNA, CDR2 YNFKEQ. The CDR3 is 14 residues long. The ends were cut back, 0 bases at V and 1 base at J, with 6 bases in the middle.

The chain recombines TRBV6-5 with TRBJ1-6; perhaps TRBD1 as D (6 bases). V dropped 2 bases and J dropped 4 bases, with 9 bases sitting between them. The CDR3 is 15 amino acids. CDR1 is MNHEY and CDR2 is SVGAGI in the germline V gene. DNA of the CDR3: TGTGCCAGCAGTTACAACAGGGATTATAATTCACCCCTCCACTTT. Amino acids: CASSYNRDYNSPLHF.

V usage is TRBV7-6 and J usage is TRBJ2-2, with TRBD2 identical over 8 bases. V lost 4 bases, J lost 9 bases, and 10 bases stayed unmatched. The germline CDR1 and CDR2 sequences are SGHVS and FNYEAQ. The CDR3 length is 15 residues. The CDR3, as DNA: TGTGCCAGCAGCTCAGTGGCGGGGGGCACACGGGAGCTGTTTTTT. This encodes CASSSVAGGTRELFF.

This chain's CDR3 is CASDLSAFSGNTIYF. The CDR3, as DNA: TGTGCCAGCGATCTGTCTGCGTTCTCTGGAAACACCATATATTTT. The genes are TRBV6-4 and TRBJ1-3; unclear D gene. V dropped 8 bases and J dropped 0 bases, with 14 bases sitting between them. Germline V gene sequence: CDR1 MRHNA, CDR2 SNTAGT. This CDR3 comprises 15 residues.

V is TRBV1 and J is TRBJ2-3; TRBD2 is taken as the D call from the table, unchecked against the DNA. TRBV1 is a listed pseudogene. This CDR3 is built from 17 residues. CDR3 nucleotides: TGCACCAGCAGCCAAGATCTCCGGACTAGTAGAGCAGATACGCAGTATTTT. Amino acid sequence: CTSSQDLRTSRADTQYF.